This T cell receptor (beta chain) was identified during a study of T cell responses to AZD1222 COVID-19 vaccine (dated by TCRdb to the early 2020s). Some background on the complete study: TCR sequencing was performed for fewer than 250 trial participants, of whom 207 were given two doses of AZD1222 and around 25 were given two doses of MenACWY control vaccine. Enrollment into the trials was organized by age into subgroups of 18-55, 56-69 and 70-plus years, and those subgroups contained approximately 160, 26 and 62 TCR-sequenced participants, respectively.

Reading the label with the study, this specimen's time point is: about 28 days (+/-7) after the second vaccine dose. AZD1222 recipients whose second dose came at about 4 weeks and those whose second dose came at about 12 weeks were combined into one group, since spike-specific TCR depth and breadth did not differ between the two schedules. Vaccinee samples came from UK trials COV001 and COV002, including a single-blind randomized controlled phase 2/3 trial of AZD1222 (ChAdOx1 nCoV-19) in healthy adults. Trial participant PBMC samples were collected at day 0 and day 28 after the second dose for TCRbeta chain sequencing. Comments on this clone: What antigen it recognizes has not been identified. No much larger clone exists at a distance of one base, and base qualities are not known.

Paper-wide results and their limitations: Participants were mostly white British and included more females than males, and it was suggested by the authors that clonal diversity may have been underestimated. Because no day 14 peak-response samples were available, the repertoires could be characterized only after the peak T cell response. The 56-69-year group was small, and its depth increase did not reach significance, likely because of low power. Nearly half of unique spike-specific TCRs reportedly recognized epitopes outside regions mutated in the B.1.351 and B.1.1.7 variants. After two AZD1222 doses, spike-specific TCR breadth and depth were significantly higher than at day 0 and than in MenACWY recipients. The whole spike protein was spanned by vaccine-associated CD4 TCRs, and dominant responses were seen in regions 160-218 and 743-854. Only five or six AZD1222 recipients were SARS-CoV-2 seropositive at baseline, limiting conclusions about previously exposed vaccinees.

The CDR3 regions of human TCRbeta chains were analyzed by immunosequencing. The published analysis was carried out like this. Repertoire TCRs were checked for matches against a reference library of SARS-CoV-2-specific TCRs that had been generated using the MIRA antigen-specificity platform. Breadth was defined as the fraction of unique TCRs that were SARS-CoV-2-associated. Depth was defined as the fraction of total T cells that were SARS-CoV-2-associated. Using the MIRA data, each spike-specific TCR was mapped to the spike region that the TCR reacts to and placed in a CD4 or CD8 class. Log10-transformed breadth and depth values were compared by one-way ANOVA with Sidak's multiple comparisons tests. TCRdb obtained this table from immuneACCESS and retained in-frame rearrangements with V and J assigned. These tables miss some clones; where compared with another copy, unresolved V genes account for less than half of the shortfall, and the remainder is unexplained. That table supplies the V and J calls and clone size; D and trimming were determined from the DNA. The sample table lists 70,000 to 95,000 clones, about 91% of them with a count of one. The top ten clonotypes cover 25% to 30% of the sample.

The source material was peripheral blood, sampled 28 days after the second AZD1222 dose. This TCR was recovered from an adult who received the AZD1222 COVID-19 vaccine.

The CDR3 region reads CASSMIGILYEQYF. In nucleotides, the sequence is TGTGCCAGTAGTATGATAGGGATTCTCTACGAGCAGTACTTC. The sequence links TRBV19 to TRBJ2-7; no D gene can be assigned with confidence. V is pared back by 3 bases and J by 3 bases, with 12 bases lying between the germline termini. Reading the germline V gene (reference sequence) gives CDR1 LNHDA and CDR2 SQIVND. Taken from cysteine to phenylalanine, the CDR3 has 14 residues. Left in the record is the CDR3 DNA by itself, 42 bases read in frame from the first base.